Shown below are 14 T cell receptor beta chains from a single sample sequenced in a study of cytomegalovirus exposure and HLA in healthy donors (dated by TCRdb to the late 2010s). Library preparation employed the immunoSEQ multiplex PCR assay. TCRdb mirrors the immuneACCESS table, restricted to in-frame sequences. Some clones are absent from its copies; in checked studies, under half trace to an unresolved V gene, and the reason for the others is unknown. The sample table holds 150,000 to 200,000 clones, of which about 82% were seen once. The top ten clonotypes cover over 1.3% of the sample. Sequencing was performed on PBMCs. These receptors were taken from a woman between 18 and 29 years old in good health and CMV-seronegative.

In its sample, this clone ranks as medium-sized (0.01 to 0.1%). The genes are TRBV2 and TRBJ2-7; 7 bases fit TRBD1. The CDR3 has 14 amino acids. Losses at the gene ends were 6 bases for V and 0 bases for J; bases not matched to a gene: 5. The V gene's germline CDR1 is SNHLY and CDR2 FYNNEI. This CDR3 reads CASSRTGRSYEQYF. CDR3 DNA sequence: TGTGCCAGCAGCCGGACAGGACGCTCCTACGAGCAGTACTTC.

This sequence joins TRBV7-2 and TRBJ1-1; perhaps TRBD1 as D (6 bases). The CDR3 has 15 amino acids. CDR1 and CDR2 from the germline V gene are SGHTA and FQGNSA. Trimming removed 2 bases at V and 2 bases at J, with 12 bases between. The CDR3 protein is CASSLKGGPNTEAFF. Here the CDR3 DNA reads TGTGCCAGCAGCTTAAAGGGGGGGCCTAACACTGAAGCTTTCTTT.

The DNA of the CDR3 is TGTGCCAGCAGCGCCGAGCTTAGAGAAACTAGCACAGATACGCAGTATTTT. This sequence encodes CASSAELRETSTDTQYF. The chain is built from TRBV9 and TRBJ2-3, with no clear D. Germline CDR1 reads SGDLS; CDR2 reads YYNGEE. Trimming cost V 3 bases and J 0 bases, with 17 bases left between them. The CDR3 length is 17 residues.

V usage is TRBV5-1 and J usage is TRBJ1-2; the D gene is possibly TRBD1 (6 bases). V was cut by 0 bases and J by 8 bases, with 17 bases left in between. CDR3 length: 15 amino acids. Germline CDR1 SGHRS, CDR2 YFSETQ. The CDR3 sequence: CASSLDQGMGKGYTF. Written as DNA, the CDR3 is TGCGCCAGCAGCTTGGACCAGGGGATGGGAAAAGGCTACACCTTC.

V and J are TRBV7-3 and TRBJ2-1, with 9 bases matching TRBD2. The CDR3 loop spans 16 amino acids. CDR1 and CDR2 (germline): SGHTA, FQGTGA. With 3 bases clipped from V and 4 bases from J, the junction kept 7 bases outside the gene matches. This CDR3 is CASSFLGSGGYNEQFF. CDR3 DNA: TGTGCCAGCAGCTTTTTGGGAAGCGGGGGGTACAATGAGCAGTTCTTC.

The V call is TRBV29-1, the J call TRBJ1-1, with TRBD1 matching 7 bases. The germline V gene encodes CDR1 SQVTM and CDR2 ANQGSEA. V shed 6 bases, J shed 4 bases, and the junction held 11 bases outside the gene matches. The CDR3 has 14 amino acids. The CDR3 loop reads CSVFTGAGFTEAFF. In DNA, the CDR3 is TGCAGCGTGTTTACAGGGGCAGGGTTCACTGAAGCTTTCTTT.

This sequence joins TRBV4-2 and TRBJ1-5; D might be TRBD1 (6 bases). CDR3 size: 15 residues. Deletions cut 4 bases from V and 0 bases from J, with 10 bases between. Germline CDR1 and CDR2: LGHNA and YNFKEQ. CDR3 amino acids: CASSRYRDSNQPQHF. In DNA, the CDR3 is TGTGCCAGCAGCCGGTACAGGGATAGCAATCAGCCCCAGCATTTT.

The chain joins TRBV21-1 to TRBJ2-5; the table's D call of TRBD1 was not tested on the DNA. TRBV21-1 corresponds to a pseudogene. The CDR3 extends over 14 amino acids. The CDR3 is CASRQGAGSETQYF. In DNA form, the CDR3 reads TGTGCCAGCAGACAGGGGGCAGGGTCCGAGACCCAGTACTTC.

The rearrangement uses TRBV7-2 and TRBJ1-6; D is uncertain. Deletions cut 3 bases from V and 10 bases from J, with 10 bases between. The CDR3 sequence is 13 residues long. Per germline, CDR1 SGHTA and CDR2 FQGNSA. CDR3 sequence (DNA): TGTGCCAGCAGCTTTATACTGGAGTCACCCCTCCACTTT. This gives the protein CASSFILESPLHF. Supplemented by reference TRBV7-2 and TRBJ1-6, the full variable domain reads GAGVSQSPSNKVTEKGKDVELRCDPISGHTALYWYRQSLGQGLEFLIYFQGNSAPDKSGLPSDRFSAERTGGSVSTLTIQRTQQEDSAVYLCASSFILESPLHFGNGTRLTVT.

The chain uses TRBV10-3 and TRBJ2-7; unclear D gene. The ends were cut back, 2 bases at V and 0 bases at J, with 17 bases in the middle. CDR1 ENHRY and CDR2 SYGVKD come from the germline V gene. The CDR3 has 17 amino acids. The CDR3 loop reads CAISEKSLSRGSYEQYF. CDR3 DNA sequence: TGTGCCATCAGTGAGAAGTCCCTTAGCCGTGGCTCCTACGAGCAGTACTTC.

The V call is TRBV2, the J call TRBJ1-2; 8 positions agree with TRBD1. CDR3 length equals 15 residues. The V gene's germline CDR1 is SNHLY and CDR2 FYNNEI. Unmatched junction bases numbered 16, after V lost 7 bases and J lost 9 bases. In DNA form, the CDR3 reads TGTGCCAGCAAAGGAGACGCGGGACAGGTTAAAAGCTACACCTTC. Its protein product is CASKGDAGQVKSYTF.

The CDR3 DNA follows: TGTGCCAGCAGCTTGACGGGTTTTCAACCTGGGGCCAACGTCCTGACTTTC. Protein product: CASSLTGFQPGANVLTF. This sequence joins TRBV5-5 and TRBJ2-6; D not resolved. V was cut by 1 base and J by 2 bases, with 13 bases left in between. Germline CDR1 and CDR2: SGHKS and YYEKEE (reference sequence). The CDR3 loop spans 17 amino acids. The complete variable domain, with remaining parts taken from reference TRBV5-5 and TRBJ2-6, reads DAGVTQSPTHLIKTRGQQVTLRCSPISGHKSVSWYQQVLGQGPQFIFQYYEKEERGRGNFPDRFSARQFPNYSSELNVNALLLGDSALYLCASSLTGFQPGANVLTFGAGSRLTVL.

This clone has a count of ten or more. The chain uses TRBV18 and TRBJ2-2; 7 nucleotides match TRBD1. The V segment lost 4 bases and the J segment 0 bases; nucleotides outside the gene matches: 5. Per the germline V gene, CDR1 is KGHSH and CDR2 is LQKENI. This CDR3 has 16 amino acids. The CDR3 DNA reads TGTGCCAGCTCACGACAGGGCAGCGCGAACACCGGGGAGCTGTTTTTT. Amino acids: CASSRQGSANTGELFF.

V and J are TRBV29-1 and TRBJ2-7, with D possibly matching TRBD2 (6 bases). Germline CDR1 reads SQVTM; CDR2 reads ANQGSEA. V shed 7 bases and J shed 6 bases, with 25 bases lying between them. The CDR3 spans 15 residues. The CDR3 region is CSARSSGSAGTEQYF. The CDR3 DNA is TGCAGCGCCCGAAGCTCCGGGAGCGCTGGAACCGAGCAGTACTTC.